A single count supports the clone carrying this T cell receptor (beta chain). Its antigen is not known. The sample originates from a study of post-analysis software for immune sequencing data. Overall study: Relapsing-remitting, secondary progressive and progressive-relapsing multiple sclerosis courses were included.

Points from the study as a whole: Higher frequency in patients than in controls was seen for 5 or 6 TRBV segments, with TRBV5-6, TRBV5-1 and TRBV20-1 among them. Those with multiple sclerosis, the patient group, showed significantly lower normalized Chao1 diversity than controls. Under F measure analysis, samples from one preparation batch co-clustered strongly.

Unique-molecular-identifier-tagged TCR beta cDNA libraries were used. TCRdb reanalysed the PCR reads using MiXCR and keeps one entry per CDR3 protein. Among about 760,000 distinct CDR3 sequences listed, roughly 27% were seen once. From germline, CDR1 is DFQATT and CDR2 SNEGSKA (reference sequence). The V and J ends lost 3 bases and 1 base respectively, with 11 bases between them. The CDR3 sequence is 14 residues long. V usage is TRBV20-1 and J usage is TRBJ2-3, with a weak D call TRBD2 (6 bases). Input material: blood. This clonotype originated in a girl aged 5-17 years with multiple sclerosis. Here the CDR3 DNA reads TGCAGTGCTAGTCCCCGCGGGGGCACAGATACGCAGTATTTT. Encoded protein: CSASPRGGTDTQYF.